These 30 T cell receptor beta chains were sequenced from one sample in a study of Graves' ophthalmopathy and Graves' hyperthyroidism. Amplification of the TCR beta CDR3 regions used RNA transcripts (as template). HTBI primers primed a first-round RT-PCR, and a second-round multiplex PCR followed. TCRdb re-derived calls from the multiplex PCR reads in MiXCR, one entry per CDR3 protein. The sample lists about 1.2 million distinct CDR3 sequences; 35% to 40% were seen once. The specimen sequenced was peripheral blood or thyroid tissue (not recorded which). The receptor source for this set is an adult man with Graves' hyperthyroidism.

The chain has TRBV6-5 and TRBJ2-2; 13 bases are shared with TRBD2. Trimming took 3 bases from V and 7 from J; bases not matched to a gene: 5. The CDR3 runs to 16 residues. From germline, CDR1 is MNHEY and CDR2 SVGAGI. CDR3 bases: TGTGCCAGCAGTTATACTAGCGGGGGGGCCTTCGGGGAGCTGTTTTTT. Translation: CASSYTSGGAFGELFF.

A remark on this clonotype: At one end the junction does not follow the germline gene, possibly because of a read error. The rearrangement links TRBV10-3 to TRBJ2-7; no clear D. Germline V gene sequence: CDR1 ENHRY, CDR2 SYGVKD. The CDR3 loop spans 14 amino acids. The CDR3 is CASSYRRTGDEQYF. CDR3 nucleotides: TGTGCCAGCAGTTACCGCCGAACCGGCGACGAGCAGTACTTC.

The CDR3 DNA reads as TGCAGCGTTAAACTGGGACAGGGGAGCTCCTACGAGCAGTACTTC. Protein sequence: CSVKLGQGSSYEQYF. The chain links TRBV29-1 to TRBJ2-7; 10 bases line up with TRBD1. The CDR3 runs 15 residues. Germline CDR1 SQVTM, CDR2 ANQGSEA. The V gene end was trimmed by 5 bases and the J gene end by 0 bases; junction bases not matched to a gene: 7.

This clonotype has at least ten counts. CDR3 in DNA: TGTGCCTGGGGGACAGCGCGTGCAGCTTTCTTT. It yields the protein CAWGTARAAFF. The rearrangement joins TRBV30 to TRBJ1-1; 7 bases fit TRBD1. V shed 5 bases and J 10 bases; nucleotides not matched to a gene: 7. The germline V gene encodes CDR1 GTSNPN and CDR2 SVGIG (reference sequence). The CDR3 has 11 amino acids.

A few counts support this clonotype. The V and J genes are TRBV3-1 and TRBJ2-7; D is ambiguous. CDR1 and CDR2 (germline): LGHDT, YNNKEL (reference sequence). The V gene lost 0 bases and the J gene lost 2 bases, with 14 bases spanning the gap. The length of the CDR3 is 16 residues. CDR3: CASSQDRPGRPYEQYF. The CDR3 nucleotides are TGTGCCAGCAGCCAAGATCGGCCAGGACGGCCCTACGAGCAGTACTTC.

Concerning this clonotype itself: This clone may be a read error of a much larger clone one base away. The chain uses TRBV12-3 or TRBV12-4 and TRBJ2-7; D uncertain. The germline V and J ends were trimmed by 1 base and 9 bases, with 10 bases remaining between them. The CDR3 contains 12 residues. CDR3 loop: CASSLGAGPQYF. The CDR3 DNA is TGTGCCAGCAGTTTAGGGGCAGGCCCGCAGTACTTC.

The chain is built from TRBV15 and TRBJ1-6; perhaps TRBD1 as D (6 bases). The CDR3 has 16 amino acids. Germline V CDR1 and CDR2: LNHNV, YYDKDF (reference sequence). V lost 0 bases and J 7 bases, leaving 13 bases between the germline ends. The CDR3 region is CATSRDRGGLNSPLHF. CDR3 DNA: TGTGCCACCAGCAGAGACCGAGGGGGGCTCAATTCACCCCTCCACTTT.

Comments on this clonotype: With a much larger clone just one base away, this may be a read error. The chain recombines TRBV10-3 with TRBJ2-7; D perhaps matches TRBD1 (6 bases). V lost 5 bases and J 6 bases, leaving 14 bases between the germline ends. Germline assignment: CDR1 ENHRY and CDR2 SYGVKD. CDR3 length equals 13 residues. DNA of the CDR3: TGTGCCATCAGTAAATGGGACACCACCGAGCAGTACTTC. It translates to CAISKWDTTEQYF.

This clonotype was counted at least ten times. The chain joins TRBV6-5 to TRBJ2-7; D not certain. V was cut by 0 bases and J by 5 bases, with 5 bases left in between. The germline CDR1 and CDR2 sequences are MNHEY and SVGAGI. The CDR3 is made up of 12 amino acids. The CDR3 nucleotides are TGTGCCAGCAGTTACTCGGGCCACGAGCAGTACTTC. The encoded protein is CASSYSGHEQYF.

This chain joins TRBV19 and TRBJ1-5; 7 bases are a match to TRBD1. The CDR3 is 16 residues long. The junction had 17 bases not matched to a gene; V was cut back by 9 bases and J by 6 bases. CDR1 is LNHDA, CDR2 SQIVND, per germline (reference sequence). The CDR3, as DNA: TGTGCCAGCAGGCAACTGACAGGGAAACTCGGTCAGCCCCAGCATTTT. This translates into CASRQLTGKLGQPQHF.

This chain joins TRBV2 and TRBJ2-2, with TRBD2 as a possible D gene (5 bases). V was shortened by 8 bases and J by 9 bases, with 10 bases between the two germline ends. CDR3 length: 11 residues. Germline V gene lookup returns CDR1 SNHLY and CDR2 FYNNEI. CDR3 nucleotides: TGTGCCAGCGGGAGATCGCGGGAGCTGTTTTTT. Encoded protein: CASGRSRELFF.

This clonotype was seen repeatedly, ten times or more. The chain combines TRBV29-1 with TRBJ2-2; D possibly corresponds to TRBD1 (5 bases). V lost 7 bases to trimming and J lost 8 bases, with 14 bases between them. CDR1 and CDR2 (germline): SQVTM, ANQGSEA. CDR3 length: 12 amino acids. Written as DNA, the CDR3 is TGCAGCGCCCAGGGCCCGGTTGGGGAGCTGTTTTTT. The encoded protein is CSAQGPVGELFF.

The sample holds many counts of this clonotype. V usage is TRBV5-6 and J usage is TRBJ2-5, with D perhaps being TRBD1 or TRBD2 (5 bases each). This CDR3 contains 13 residues. The V gene lost 1 base and the J gene lost 5 bases, with 9 bases spanning the gap. Germline V gene sequence: CDR1 SGHDT, CDR2 YYEEEE. The CDR3 DNA reads as TGTGCCAGCAGCTTGCTGGGGACGGAGACCCAGTACTTC. Translation: CASSLLGTETQYF.

The chain uses TRBV29-1 and TRBJ1-2; TRBD1 agrees at 8 bases. The V gene's germline CDR1 is SQVTM and CDR2 ANQGSEA. Trimming took 6 bases from V and 4 from J; bases not matched to a gene: 7. The length of the CDR3 is 13 residues. The CDR3 loop reads CSVLQGVGYGYTF. In DNA, the CDR3 is TGCAGCGTCTTACAGGGGGTCGGCTATGGCTACACCTTC.

This clonotype has a count of ten or more. The V gene is TRBV11-2, the J gene TRBJ2-7; D unresolved. The CDR3 contains 13 residues. Germline CDR1 reads SGHAT; CDR2 reads FQNNGV. Trimming took 1 base from V and 5 from J, leaving 9 bases between them. The chain's CDR3 is CASSLVGVHEQYF. Written as DNA, the CDR3 is TGTGCCAGCAGCTTAGTTGGGGTCCACGAGCAGTACTTC.

There are many counts of this clonotype. V and J are TRBV5-1 and TRBJ2-7; 13 bases fit TRBD2. With 4 bases clipped from V and 2 bases from J, the junction kept 3 bases outside the gene matches. The germline CDR1 and CDR2 sequences are SGHRS and YFSETQ. The CDR3 is 15 amino acids. As DNA, the CDR3 is TGCGCCAGCAGCACCGGGACTAGCGGGGCCTACGAGCAGTACTTC. It encodes CASSTGTSGAYEQYF.

This chain uses TRBV28 with TRBJ2-7; a weak D match, TRBD1 (5 bases). Deletions cut 9 bases from V and 2 bases from J, with 8 bases between. CDR1 MDHEN and CDR2 SYDVKM come from the germline V gene. CDR3 size: 11 residues. Written as DNA, the CDR3 is TGTGCCAGTCAGGGCCCCTACGAGCAGTACTTC. Its protein is CASQGPYEQYF. Using reference TRBV28 and TRBJ2-7 for the parts outside the CDR3, the full variable domain is DVKVTQSSRYLVKRTGEKVFLECVQDMDHENMFWYRQDPGLGLRLIYFSYDVKMKEKGDIPEGYSVSREKKERFSLILESASTNQTSMYLCASQGPYEQYFGPGTRLTVT.

With respect to this clonotype: Being one base from a much bigger clone, this may be a read error. V usage is TRBV11-2 and J usage is TRBJ2-7, with D possibly being TRBD2 (5 bases). Germline CDR1 is SGHAT and CDR2 is FQNNGV. The CDR3 covers 13 residues. The CDR3 region has the DNA TGTGCCAGCGGCTTAGAAAGGACTGGTGAGCAGTACTTC. The encoded protein is CASGLERTGEQYF.

In its sample, this clonotype was seen a few times. The V call is TRBV25-1, the J call TRBJ2-5; TRBD2 matches at 12 bases. The germline V gene encodes CDR1 MGHDK and CDR2 SYGVNS. V lost 6 bases to trimming and J lost 9 bases; unmatched junction nucleotides: 14. The length of the CDR3 is 16 residues. The CDR3 reads CASSLTSGGTHEAQYF. As DNA, the CDR3 is TGTGCCAGCAGCTTAACTAGCGGGGGGACCCACGAGGCCCAGTACTTC.

This rearrangement joins TRBV6-5 to TRBJ2-5; 11 bases match TRBD2. The CDR3 totals 16 residues. The V gene's germline CDR1 is MNHEY and CDR2 SVGAGI. After removal of 5 bases from V and 4 bases from J, the junction contained 9 bases not matched to a gene. The CDR3 coding sequence is TGTGCCAGCAGTGTGGCTAGCGGGAGGTTCGGAGAGACCCAGTACTTC. Protein product: CASSVASGRFGETQYF.

Turning to this clonotype: A junction end diverges from the germline sequence, so it may reflect a read error. The chain is built from TRBV7-8 and TRBJ2-5; D assignment may be TRBD1 or TRBD2 (5 bases each). The CDR3 spans 13 residues. The germline V gene has CDR1 SGHVS and CDR2 FQNEAQ. The CDR3 nucleotides are TGTGCCAGCAGCTCAAACAAGCTGGGGACCCAGCACTTC. This translates into CASSSNKLGTQHF.

This clonotype was counted many times. The chain carries TRBV29-1 and TRBJ2-7, with TRBD1 matching over 8 bases. This CDR3 contains 13 residues. V lost 7 bases and J lost 4; bases outside the gene matches: 9. The germline gives CDR1 SQVTM, CDR2 ANQGSEA. CDR3 bases: TGCAGCGCCCGGACAGGGCAAGGATACGAGCAGTACTTC. Translating it yields CSARTGQGYEQYF.

The CDR3 DNA sequence: TGCAGCTTAGGACAGGGACGGTCCTATGGCTACACCTTC. As protein: CSLGQGRSYGYTF. The gene calls are TRBV29-1 and TRBJ1-2; 8 bases agree with TRBD1. The CDR3 runs 13 residues. V lost 8 bases and J lost 4; bases outside the gene matches: 9. The germline V gene has CDR1 SQVTM and CDR2 ANQGSEA.

This clonotype showed up just a few times. V gene TRBV20-1 combines with J gene TRBJ2-7; 15 bases are a match to TRBD2. CDR1 and CDR2 (germline): DFQATT, SNEGSKA (reference sequence). With 6 bases clipped from V and 6 bases from J, the junction kept 9 bases outside the gene matches. The CDR3 consists of 15 residues. CDR3 loop: CSAEGPGLAGGEQYF. CDR3 nucleotides: TGCAGTGCCGAGGGTCCGGGACTAGCGGGGGGCGAGCAGTACTTC.

This clonotype was picked up many times. The rearrangement joins TRBV29-1 to TRBJ2-7, with 7 bases that match TRBD2. The CDR3 has 12 residues. Germline trimming cut 5 bases from V and 12 bases from J; bases unmatched to any gene: 13. Looked up from germline, CDR1 is SQVTM and CDR2 is ANQGSEA. This chain's CDR3 is CSVREDPLPPYF. CDR3 coding DNA: TGCAGCGTTCGGGAGGACCCCCTTCCTCCGTACTTC.

This chain links TRBV15 with TRBJ2-3; D is ambiguous. The V end lost 5 bases, the J end lost 3 bases, and 18 bases lay between the germline ends. CDR3 length equals 16 residues. Germline assignment: CDR1 LNHNV and CDR2 YYDKDF (reference sequence). This chain's CDR3 is CATSRWGRASTDTQYF. CDR3 bases: TGTGCCACCAGCCGCTGGGGTCGGGCGTCGACAGATACGCAGTATTTT.

This clonotype appeared many times. The chain joins TRBV28 to TRBJ1-2; a possible D gene is TRBD1 (6 bases). V lost 7 bases and J 3 bases, leaving 21 bases between the germline ends. Germline CDR1 is MDHEN and CDR2 is SYDVKM. There are 16 residues in the CDR3. The chain's CDR3 is CASTTPGAGADYGYTF. CDR3 sequence (DNA): TGTGCCAGCACTACCCCGGGGGCAGGGGCGGACTATGGCTACACCTTC.

The rearrangement joins TRBV2 to TRBJ2-7; the match to TRBD2 covers 7 bases. CDR3 size: 16 residues. Germline-derived CDR1 and CDR2 are SNHLY and FYNNEI. Trimming at V came to 10 bases and at J to 0 bases, leaving 15 bases not matched to a gene. The CDR3 is CATDSGLAEISYEQYF. The DNA for the CDR3 is TGTGCCACCGATAGCGGGCTAGCGGAGATCTCCTACGAGCAGTACTTC.

As regards this clonotype: Possible read error: a much larger clone is one base away. This rearrangement joins TRBV11-2 to TRBJ1-6; no clear D gene. The CDR3 is made up of 13 amino acids. Germline V CDR1 and CDR2: SGHAT, FQNNGV. CDR3 nucleotide sequence: TGTACCAGCAGCTTCGACTTTAATTCACCCCTCCACTTT. Its translation: CTSSFDFNSPLHF.

In this sample, this clonotype turned up many times. The CDR3 spells CASRQLGQTGELFF. CDR3 nucleotide sequence: TGTGCCAGCAGGCAACTGGGTCAAACCGGGGAGCTGTTTTTT. J is TRBJ2-2 and V is TRBV2; no clear D gene. Germline CDR1 reads SNHLY; CDR2 reads FYNNEI. CDR3 length: 14 residues. V was trimmed by 6 bases and J by 5 bases, leaving 13 bases between them.